Included here is one T cell receptor (beta chain) sequence, with context. Its recognized antigen is unknown. No per-base quality is available; no much larger clone lies one base away. This entry belongs to a study of CD8 T cells in Susac syndrome (dated by TCRdb to about 2019). Some background on the complete study: Repertoire sequencing was used to test whether CD8+ T cell activation and differentiation in Susac syndrome was antigen driven. Clonality of the CD8+ T cell repertoire was compared between around eleven healthy donors, about 14 Susac syndrome patients and 15 or so multiple sclerosis patients. The investigation overall reported the following: The TCR sequencing and HLA analysis was acknowledged to have included a relatively small number of individuals.

Peripheral blood CD8+ and CD4+ T cells from healthy donors, Susac syndrome patients and multiple sclerosis patients were profiled using high-throughput TCR beta sequencing. The healthy donors served as controls matched for age and sex. Bulk CD8+ and CD4+ T cells were purified magnetically by negative isolation, whereas CD8+ TEMRA cells were enriched by FACS. Blood was collected in EDTA tubes and processed within 24 hours, with PBMCs isolated through density gradient centrifugation. PBMCs intended for TCR sequencing were cryopreserved in liquid nitrogen and thawed later in a water bath at 37 degrees C. A purity of at least 90% was achieved for sorted or isolated CD4+, CD8+ and CD8+ TEMRA cells. V gives up 5 bases and J gives up 2 bases, and the segment between their germline ends measures 10 bases. CDR1 and CDR2 (PRHDT, FYEKMQ) derive from the germline V gene (reference sequence). Its CDR3 holds 13 amino acids, cysteine through phenylalanine. Only the CDR3 DNA stays, 39 bases, in frame from base 1.

RNA was extracted with the RNeasy kit and roughly 0.45 to 1 ug was reverse transcribed using random hexamers. TCR beta CDR3 regions were amplified with the immunoSEQ multiplex PCR assay covering 54 Vbeta and 13 Jbeta segments. PCR amplification bias was corrected using a synthetic template baseline for primer optimization and computational correction. The study's processing was this. Reads were annotated to V, D and J genes according to IMGT and were analyzed with immunoSEQ Analyzer, with only productive sequences retained. Clonality was computed as one minus Shannon entropy normalized by log2 of the number of productive unique sequences. For each patient and control, public and private clones were evaluated within the 100 most prevalent clones. Susac-specific clones were defined as absent from healthy and MS cohorts, around 980 published viral clones and other ImmuneACCESS disease sequences. Using fastp trimming at Q25 and MiXCR clonotype assembly, TCRdb reanalyzed the public sequencing data and kept in-frame beta chains. Rows merge per CDR3 protein into single entries with the most common DNA and genes. TCRdb, not the original authors, processed these V and J calls. A total of about 47,000 distinct CDR3 sequences appear in this sample, approximately 92% of them only once. The top ten hold roughly 0.45% of the sample.

This TCR came from a human donor in good health. Material: CD8+ T cells from PBMCs. This sequence uses TRBV13 and TRBJ2-7, with TRBD2 as a weak D call on 5 bases. The CDR3 in this case is CASSEGRTYEQYF. The DNA sequence is TGTGCCAGCAGCGAGGGTCGAACCTACGAGCAGTACTTC.